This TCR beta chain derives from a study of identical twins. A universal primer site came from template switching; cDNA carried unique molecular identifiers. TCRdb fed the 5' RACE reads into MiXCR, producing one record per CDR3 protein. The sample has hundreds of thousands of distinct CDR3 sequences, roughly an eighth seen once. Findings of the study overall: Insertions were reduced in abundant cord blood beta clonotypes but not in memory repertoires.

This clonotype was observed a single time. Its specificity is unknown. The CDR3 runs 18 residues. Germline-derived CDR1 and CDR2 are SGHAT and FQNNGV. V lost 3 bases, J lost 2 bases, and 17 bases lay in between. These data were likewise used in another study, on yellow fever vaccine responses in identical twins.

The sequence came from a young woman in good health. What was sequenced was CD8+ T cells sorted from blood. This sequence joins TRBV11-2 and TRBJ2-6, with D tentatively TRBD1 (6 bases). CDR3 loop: CASSFPRGWGPGANVLTF. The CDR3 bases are TGTGCCAGCAGCTTCCCACGGGGCTGGGGGCCTGGGGCCAACGTCCTGACTTTC.